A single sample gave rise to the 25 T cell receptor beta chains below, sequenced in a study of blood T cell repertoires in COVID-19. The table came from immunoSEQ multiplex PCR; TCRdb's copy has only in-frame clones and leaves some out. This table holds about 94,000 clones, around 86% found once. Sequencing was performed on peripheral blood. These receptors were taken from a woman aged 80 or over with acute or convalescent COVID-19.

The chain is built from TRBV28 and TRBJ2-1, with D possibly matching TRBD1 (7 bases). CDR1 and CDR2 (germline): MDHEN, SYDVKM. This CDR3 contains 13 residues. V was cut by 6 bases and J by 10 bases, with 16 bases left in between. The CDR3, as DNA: TGTGCCAGCAGCTCAGGGGGACTCAGGGAGCAGTTCTTC. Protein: CASSSGGLREQFF.

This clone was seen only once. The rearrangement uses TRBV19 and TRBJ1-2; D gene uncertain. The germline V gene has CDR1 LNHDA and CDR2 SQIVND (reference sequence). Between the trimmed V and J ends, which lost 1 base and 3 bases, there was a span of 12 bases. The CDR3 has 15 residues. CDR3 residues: CASSIGPRRDYGYTF. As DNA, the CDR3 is TGTGCCAGTAGTATAGGTCCCAGGAGGGACTATGGCTACACCTTC.

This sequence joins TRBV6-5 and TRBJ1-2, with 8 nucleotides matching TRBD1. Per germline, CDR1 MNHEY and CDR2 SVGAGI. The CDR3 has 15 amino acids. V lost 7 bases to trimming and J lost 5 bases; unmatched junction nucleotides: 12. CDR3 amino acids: CASNLTPGQGYGYTF. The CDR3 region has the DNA TGTGCCAGCAACCTCACCCCCGGACAGGGATATGGCTACACCTTC.

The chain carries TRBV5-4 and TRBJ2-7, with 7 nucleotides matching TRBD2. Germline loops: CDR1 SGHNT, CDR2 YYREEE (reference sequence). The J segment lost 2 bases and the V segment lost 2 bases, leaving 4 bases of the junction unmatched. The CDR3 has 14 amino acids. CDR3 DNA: TGTGCCAGCAGCTTTCACGGGGGGACCTACGAGCAGTACTTC. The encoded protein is CASSFHGGTYEQYF.

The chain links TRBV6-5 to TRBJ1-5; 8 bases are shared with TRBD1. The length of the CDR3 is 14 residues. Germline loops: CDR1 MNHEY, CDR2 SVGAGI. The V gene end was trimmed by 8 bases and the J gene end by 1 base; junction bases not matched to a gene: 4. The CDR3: CASADRASNQPQHF. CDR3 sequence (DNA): TGTGCCAGCGCGGACAGGGCCAGCAATCAGCCCCAGCATTTT.

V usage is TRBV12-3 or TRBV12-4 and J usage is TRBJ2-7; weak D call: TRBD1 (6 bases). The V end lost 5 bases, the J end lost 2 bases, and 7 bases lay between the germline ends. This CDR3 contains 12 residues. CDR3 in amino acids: CASSQGPYEQYF. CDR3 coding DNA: TGTGCCAGCAGTCAGGGGCCCTACGAGCAGTACTTC.

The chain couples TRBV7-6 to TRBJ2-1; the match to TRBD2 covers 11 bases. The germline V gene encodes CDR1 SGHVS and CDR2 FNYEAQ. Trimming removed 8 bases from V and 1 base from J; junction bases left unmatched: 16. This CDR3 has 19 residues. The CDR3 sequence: CASPPSDSGGEFSYNEQFF. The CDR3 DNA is TGTGCCAGCCCCCCTAGCGATAGCGGGGGGGAATTTTCCTACAATGAGCAGTTCTTC.

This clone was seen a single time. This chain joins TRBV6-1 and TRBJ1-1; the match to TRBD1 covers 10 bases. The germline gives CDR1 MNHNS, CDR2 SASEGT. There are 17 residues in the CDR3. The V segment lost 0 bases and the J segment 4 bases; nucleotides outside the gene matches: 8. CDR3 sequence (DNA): TGTGCCAGCAGTGAAGCAGTAGGGGGACAGGGGAGCACTGAAGCTTTCTTT. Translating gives CASSEAVGGQGSTEAFF.

The CDR3 region is CASSVVGNNAGELFF. In DNA, the CDR3 is TGTGCCAGCAGCGTAGTTGGTAACAACGCCGGGGAGCTGTTTTTT. The chain joins TRBV9 to TRBJ2-2; D gene uncertain. The germline V gene has CDR1 SGDLS and CDR2 YYNGEE. The CDR3 length is 15 residues. Trimming took 0 bases from V and 6 from J, leaving 12 bases between them.

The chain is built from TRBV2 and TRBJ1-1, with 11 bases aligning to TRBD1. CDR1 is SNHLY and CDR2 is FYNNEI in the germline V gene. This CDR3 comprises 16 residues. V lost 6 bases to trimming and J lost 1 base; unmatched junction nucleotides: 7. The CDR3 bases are TGTGCCAGCAGGCGGGACAGGGGGTCAGGGAACACTGAAGCTTTCTTT. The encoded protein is CASRRDRGSGNTEAFF.

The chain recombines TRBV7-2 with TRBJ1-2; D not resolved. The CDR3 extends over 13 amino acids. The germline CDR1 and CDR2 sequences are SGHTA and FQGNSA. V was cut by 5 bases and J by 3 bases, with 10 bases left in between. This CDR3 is CASSPVQDYGYTF. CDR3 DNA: TGTGCCAGCAGCCCGGTGCAAGACTATGGCTACACCTTC.

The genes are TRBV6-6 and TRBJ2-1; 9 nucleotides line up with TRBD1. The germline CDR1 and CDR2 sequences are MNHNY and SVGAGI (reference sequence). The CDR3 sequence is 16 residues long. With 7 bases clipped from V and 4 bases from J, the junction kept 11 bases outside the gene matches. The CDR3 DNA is TGTGCCAGCAATCCCCCGGGACAGGGTGGATACAATGAGCAGTTCTTC. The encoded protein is CASNPPGQGGYNEQFF.

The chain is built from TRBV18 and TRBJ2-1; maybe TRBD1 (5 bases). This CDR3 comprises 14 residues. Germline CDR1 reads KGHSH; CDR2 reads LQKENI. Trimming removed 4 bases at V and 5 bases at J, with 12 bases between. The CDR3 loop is CASSRQSRDNEQFF. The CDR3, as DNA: TGTGCCAGCTCACGGCAGTCCAGGGACAATGAGCAGTTCTTC.

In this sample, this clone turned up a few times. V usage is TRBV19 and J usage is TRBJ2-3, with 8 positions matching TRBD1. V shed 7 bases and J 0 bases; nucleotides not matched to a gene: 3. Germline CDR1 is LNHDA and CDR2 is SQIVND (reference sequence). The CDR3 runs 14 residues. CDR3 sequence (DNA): TGTGCCAGTAAGGACAGGGCTAGCACAGATACGCAGTATTTT. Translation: CASKDRASTDTQYF.

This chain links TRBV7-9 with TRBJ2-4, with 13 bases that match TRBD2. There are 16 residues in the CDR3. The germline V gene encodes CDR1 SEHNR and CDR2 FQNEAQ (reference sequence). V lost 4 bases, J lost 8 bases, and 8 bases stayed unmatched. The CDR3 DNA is TGTGCCAGCAGCTCCAGGACTAGCGGGGGTCGGGACATTCAGTACTTC. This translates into CASSSRTSGGRDIQYF.

CDR3 bases: TGTGCCAGCAGCGCAAAGGGACAATCCTACAATGAGCAGTTCTTC. Its protein product is CASSAKGQSYNEQFF. The chain is built from TRBV7-6 and TRBJ2-1, with a weak D call TRBD1 (6 bases). V gave up 5 bases and J gave up 1 base, with 12 bases separating them. Germline values: CDR1 SGHVS, CDR2 FNYEAQ. The CDR3 totals 15 residues.

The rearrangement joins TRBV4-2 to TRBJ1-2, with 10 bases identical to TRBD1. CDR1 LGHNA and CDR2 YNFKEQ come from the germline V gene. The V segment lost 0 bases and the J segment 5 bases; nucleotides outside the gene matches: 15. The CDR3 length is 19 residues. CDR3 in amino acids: CASSQDTPGQGVILYGYTF. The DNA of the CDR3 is TGTGCCAGCAGCCAAGATACCCCCGGACAGGGGGTAATACTTTATGGCTACACCTTC.

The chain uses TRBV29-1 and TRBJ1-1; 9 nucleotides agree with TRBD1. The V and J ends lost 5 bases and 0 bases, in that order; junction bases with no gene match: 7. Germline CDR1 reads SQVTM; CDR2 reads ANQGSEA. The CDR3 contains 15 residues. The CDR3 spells CSVRLDRGMNTEAFF. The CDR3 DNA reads TGCAGCGTTAGACTGGACAGGGGTATGAACACTGAAGCTTTCTTT.

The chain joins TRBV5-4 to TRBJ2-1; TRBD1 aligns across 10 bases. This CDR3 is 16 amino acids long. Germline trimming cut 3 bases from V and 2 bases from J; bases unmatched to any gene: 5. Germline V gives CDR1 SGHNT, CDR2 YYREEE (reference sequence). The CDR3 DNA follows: TGTGCCAGCAGCTCGAGGGACAGGGGTGCCTACAATGAGCAGTTCTTC. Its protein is CASSSRDRGAYNEQFF. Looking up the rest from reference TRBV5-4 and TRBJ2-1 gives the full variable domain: ETGVTQSPTHLIKTRGQQVTLRCSSQSGHNTVSWYQQALGQGPQFIFQYYREEENGRGNFPPRFSGLQFPNYSSELNVNALELDDSALYLCASSSRDRGAYNEQFFGPGTRLTVL.

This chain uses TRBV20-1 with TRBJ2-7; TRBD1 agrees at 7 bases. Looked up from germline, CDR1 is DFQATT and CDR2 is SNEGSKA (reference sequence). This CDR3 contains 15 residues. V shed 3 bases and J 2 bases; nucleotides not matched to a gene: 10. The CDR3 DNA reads TGCAGTGCTAGTGAGGGACAGTTCTTTCCCTACGAGCAGTACTTC. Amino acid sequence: CSASEGQFFPYEQYF.

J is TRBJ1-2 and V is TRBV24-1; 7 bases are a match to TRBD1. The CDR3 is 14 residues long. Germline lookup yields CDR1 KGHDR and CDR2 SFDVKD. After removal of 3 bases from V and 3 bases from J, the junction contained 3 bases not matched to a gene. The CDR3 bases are TGTGCCACCAGTGATCCCGGGACAGACTATGGCTACACCTTC. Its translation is CATSDPGTDYGYTF.

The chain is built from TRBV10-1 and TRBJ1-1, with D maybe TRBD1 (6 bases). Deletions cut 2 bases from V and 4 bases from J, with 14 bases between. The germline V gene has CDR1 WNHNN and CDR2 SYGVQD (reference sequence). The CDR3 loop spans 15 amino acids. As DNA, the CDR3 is TGCGCCAGCAGTGAGGAAACAGGGAGCGGCACTGAAGCTTTCTTT. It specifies CASSEETGSGTEAFF.

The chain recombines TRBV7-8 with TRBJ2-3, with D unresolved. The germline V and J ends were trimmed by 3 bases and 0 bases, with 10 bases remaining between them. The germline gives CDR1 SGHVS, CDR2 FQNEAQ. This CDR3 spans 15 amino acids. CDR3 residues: CASSFSDSSTDTQYF. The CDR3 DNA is TGTGCCAGCAGCTTCAGCGACTCGAGCACAGATACGCAGTATTTT.

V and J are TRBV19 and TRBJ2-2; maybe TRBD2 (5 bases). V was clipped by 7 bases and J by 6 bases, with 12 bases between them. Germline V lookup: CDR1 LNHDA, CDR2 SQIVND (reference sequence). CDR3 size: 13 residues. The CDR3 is CASTRDGAGELFF. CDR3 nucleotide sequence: TGTGCCAGTACCCGTGACGGGGCCGGGGAGCTGTTTTTT. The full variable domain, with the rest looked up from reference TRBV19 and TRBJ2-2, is DGGITQSPKYLFRKEGQNVTLSCEQNLNHDAMYWYRQDPGQGLRLIYYSQIVNDFQKGDIAEGYSVSREKKESFPLTVTSAQKNPTAFYLCASTRDGAGELFFGEGSRLTVL.

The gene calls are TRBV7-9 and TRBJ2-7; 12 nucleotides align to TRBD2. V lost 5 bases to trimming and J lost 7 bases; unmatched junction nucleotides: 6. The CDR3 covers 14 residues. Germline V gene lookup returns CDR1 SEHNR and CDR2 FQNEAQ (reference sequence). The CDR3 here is CASSPTSGSSEQYF. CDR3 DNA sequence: TGTGCCAGCAGCCCGACTAGCGGGAGTTCAGAGCAGTACTTC.